The 26 T cell receptor beta chains below were found in one sample sequenced in a study of blood T cell repertoires in COVID-19. The data were produced by immunoSEQ multiplex PCR, yet TCRdb's version contains in-frame clones alone and is incomplete. The sample consists of about 360,000 clones, approximately 86% of them appearing once. The sample comprised peripheral blood. These receptors were taken from a woman aged 60-70 years with COVID-19, enrolled during active disease.

The rearrangement joins TRBV5-1 to TRBJ2-7; D gene unclear. This CDR3 contains 11 residues. Germline CDR1 SGHRS, CDR2 YFSETQ. V lost 2 bases, J lost 5 bases, and 5 bases lay in between. The CDR3 DNA is TGCGCCAGCAGCTTCGAGGACGAGCAGTACTTC. It translates to CASSFEDEQYF. Drawing the rest from reference TRBV5-1 and TRBJ2-7, the complete variable domain is KAGVTQTPRYLIKTRGQQVTLSCSPISGHRSVSWYQQTPGQGLQFLFEYFSETQRNKGNFPGRFSGRQFSNSRSEMNVSTLELGDSALYLCASSFEDEQYFGPGTRLTVT.

A single count supports this clone. This chain uses TRBV6-5 with TRBJ1-5; D not certain. This CDR3 contains 14 residues. V was clipped by 5 bases and J by 2 bases, with 10 bases between them. Germline V gene sequence: CDR1 MNHEY, CDR2 SVGAGI. The DNA of the CDR3 is TGTGCCAGCAGTCTATTTGGTGGCAATCAGCCCCAGCATTTT. The encoded protein is CASSLFGGNQPQHF.

The chain uses TRBV19 and TRBJ1-5; possible D gene TRBD1, 6 bases. Trimming pared 3 bases from V and 5 bases from J, leaving 14 bases between. This CDR3 comprises 15 residues. Germline V CDR1 and CDR2: LNHDA, SQIVND (reference sequence). The DNA of the CDR3 is TGTGCCAGTAGTATCTTTACTACAGGGTATCAGCCCCAGCATTTT. Translation: CASSIFTTGYQPQHF. Full variable domain (missing parts from reference TRBV19 and TRBJ1-5): DGGITQSPKYLFRKEGQNVTLSCEQNLNHDAMYWYRQDPGQGLRLIYYSQIVNDFQKGDIAEGYSVSREKKESFPLTVTSAQKNPTAFYLCASSIFTTGYQPQHFGDGTRLSIL.

The chain couples TRBV5-1 to TRBJ1-5, with TRBD1 matching 12 bases. Germline-derived CDR1 and CDR2 are SGHRS and YFSETQ. The trim removed 0 bases at V and 6 bases at J, leaving 7 bases unmatched. The CDR3 is made up of 17 amino acids. In nucleotides, the CDR3 is TGCGCCAGCAGCTTGGACCCCGGGACAGGGGGCCGTCAGCCCCAGCATTTT. Translated: CASSLDPGTGGRQPQHF.

The chain joins TRBV6-5 to TRBJ2-5; D might be TRBD2 (5 bases). Trimming left V 8 bases short and J 5 bases short, with 15 bases between. Germline V gives CDR1 MNHEY, CDR2 SVGAGI. This CDR3 spans 13 amino acids. The CDR3, as DNA: TGTGCCAGCGTTGGGCCTAGCTGGGAGACCCAGTACTTC. It is translated as CASVGPSWETQYF.

The chain uses TRBV7-3 and TRBJ2-3; 9 bases agree with TRBD1. There are 16 residues in the CDR3. The J segment lost 2 bases and the V segment lost 4 bases, leaving 7 bases of the junction unmatched. Germline V gene data show CDR1 as SGHTA and CDR2 as FQGTGA. The CDR3: CASSSDDRGTTDTQYF. As DNA, the CDR3 is TGTGCCAGCAGCTCCGACGACAGGGGGACCACAGATACGCAGTATTTT.

The chain uses TRBV5-1 and TRBJ1-1, with unresolved D. Germline CDR1 and CDR2: SGHRS and YFSETQ. This CDR3 has 16 residues. Between the trimmed V and J ends, which lost 1 base and 4 bases, there was a span of 17 bases. The CDR3 DNA sequence: TGCGCCAGCAGCTTGAACGTCGGTGAGTTCGGCACTGAAGCTTTCTTT. Translation: CASSLNVGEFGTEAFF.

The rearrangement joins TRBV5-4 to TRBJ1-5; no reliable D call. V was shortened by 0 bases and J by 9 bases, with 10 bases between the two germline ends. The CDR3 contains 13 residues. Per the germline V gene, CDR1 is SGHNT and CDR2 is YYREEE (reference sequence). The CDR3 sequence: CASSLDSTWPQHF. The DNA of the CDR3 is TGTGCCAGCAGCTTGGACAGCACTTGGCCCCAGCATTTT.

This chain uses TRBV30 with TRBJ1-2; maybe TRBD1 (5 bases). V was pared by 2 bases and J by 8 bases, with 15 bases between. This CDR3 has 13 residues. The germline gives CDR1 GTSNPN, CDR2 SVGIG (reference sequence). The CDR3 DNA sequence: TGTGCCTGGAGTCTTTCAAGGACAAGGGGCTACACCTTC. It yields the protein CAWSLSRTRGYTF.

This rearrangement joins TRBV6-5 to TRBJ1-1; a possible D gene is TRBD1 (5 bases). Trimming stripped 1 base from V and 4 bases from J, with 10 bases between. The CDR3 runs 14 residues. The germline V gene has CDR1 MNHEY and CDR2 SVGAGI. The CDR3 loop reads CASSYYDGGTEAFF. Written as DNA, the CDR3 is TGTGCCAGCAGTTACTACGACGGGGGCACTGAAGCTTTCTTT.

J is TRBJ2-7 and V is TRBV9; TRBD2 is a possible D gene (7 bases). From germline, CDR1 is SGDLS and CDR2 YYNGEE. The V end was cut by 2 bases, the J end by 7 bases, with 16 bases between. CDR3 size: 14 residues. CDR3 bases: TGTGCCAGCAGCGTTATGAGGGGGGGCGGTGAGCAGTACTTC. Protein sequence: CASSVMRGGGEQYF.

This clone has only a few counts. The sample contains more than one DNA sequence encoding this CDR3. V usage is TRBV5-4 and J usage is TRBJ1-2, with D unresolved. This CDR3 is 12 amino acids long. V was clipped by 0 bases and J by 8 bases, with 8 bases between them. Germline V gene sequence: CDR1 SGHNT, CDR2 YYREEE (reference sequence). CDR3 amino acids: CASSLDREGYTF. DNA for the CDR3: TGTGCCAGCAGCTTGGACCGAGAGGGCTACACCTTC. The whole variable domain, filled in from reference TRBV5-4 and TRBJ1-2, reads ETGVTQSPTHLIKTRGQQVTLRCSSQSGHNTVSWYQQALGQGPQFIFQYYREEENGRGNFPPRFSGLQFPNYSSELNVNALELDDSALYLCASSLDREGYTFGSGTRLTVV.

This clone was counted between two and nine times. The chain recombines TRBV14 with TRBJ2-7, with 9 bases matching TRBD2. After removal of 3 bases from V and 7 bases from J, the junction contained 4 bases not matched to a gene. This CDR3 is 13 amino acids long. Per germline, CDR1 SGHDN and CDR2 FVKESK. The chain's CDR3 is CASSQGTSREQYF. Here the CDR3 DNA reads TGTGCCAGCAGCCAGGGGACTAGCAGAGAGCAGTACTTC.

This clone was seen a handful of times. This chain links TRBV12-3 or TRBV12-4 with TRBJ1-1, with a tentative D call TRBD1 (6 bases). The CDR3 contains 13 residues. Trimming cost V 10 bases and J 4 bases, with 16 bases left between them. The CDR3 is CAIQGPWGTEAFF. The CDR3 DNA is TGTGCCATTCAGGGGCCCTGGGGCACTGAAGCTTTCTTT.

V is TRBV7-9 and J is TRBJ1-2, with 10 bases matching TRBD1. The CDR3 spans 16 residues. CDR1 SEHNR and CDR2 FQNEAQ come from the germline V gene (reference sequence). V shed 4 bases, J shed 0 bases, and the junction held 5 bases outside the gene matches. For the CDR3, the DNA is TGTGCCAGCAGCTGGGACAGGGGTTTGGCTAACTATGGCTACACCTTC. It codes for CASSWDRGLANYGYTF.

The genes are TRBV7-9 and TRBJ1-1; D remains ambiguous. The CDR3 is 13 amino acids. Germline lookup yields CDR1 SEHNR and CDR2 FQNEAQ (reference sequence). Trimming took 3 bases from V and 1 from J, leaving 6 bases between them. The CDR3 sequence: CASSFEGNTEAFF. CDR3 nucleotides: TGTGCCAGCAGCTTCGAGGGGAACACTGAAGCTTTCTTT.

The J gene is TRBJ1-2, the V gene TRBV5-1; D is uncertain. There are 13 residues in the CDR3. Trimming shortened V by 4 bases and J by 7 bases, and 14 bases separated the two germline ends. Germline V gene data show CDR1 as SGHRS and CDR2 as YFSETQ. The DNA of the CDR3 is TGCGCCAGCAGCCCTGACGGGGAGGGTGGCTACACCTTC. Translated: CASSPDGEGGYTF. Filled out from reference TRBV5-1 and TRBJ1-2, the complete variable domain reads KAGVTQTPRYLIKTRGQQVTLSCSPISGHRSVSWYQQTPGQGLQFLFEYFSETQRNKGNFPGRFSGRQFSNSRSEMNVSTLELGDSALYLCASSPDGEGGYTFGSGTRLTVV.

J is TRBJ2-2 and V is TRBV7-6, with TRBD1 as a possible D gene (5 bases). Germline loops: CDR1 SGHVS, CDR2 FNYEAQ. Trimming cost V 5 bases and J 1 base, with 17 bases left between them. The CDR3 consists of 17 residues. The CDR3 DNA reads as TGTGCCAGCAGCGCACCCCGCGAGCAGGGGAACACCGGGGAGCTGTTTTTT. It is translated as CASSAPREQGNTGELFF.

This clone was observed a few times. This sequence joins TRBV29-1 and TRBJ1-1, with D unresolved. CDR1 and CDR2 (germline): SQVTM, ANQGSEA. CDR3 length: 13 amino acids. The V and J ends lost 2 bases and 4 bases respectively, with 11 bases between them. This chain's CDR3 is CSVEPSGITEAFF. CDR3 bases: TGCAGCGTTGAACCGTCGGGGATCACTGAAGCTTTCTTT.

The chain couples TRBV5-6 to TRBJ1-3; D remains unclear. CDR1 and CDR2 from the germline V gene are SGHDT and YYEEEE. V lost 1 base to trimming and J lost 4 bases, with 3 bases between them. This CDR3 region has 12 residues. For the CDR3, the DNA is TGTGCCAGCAGCTTGCAAGGAAACACCATATATTTT. It is translated as CASSLQGNTIYF.

The V and J genes are TRBV7-6 and TRBJ2-7, with D perhaps TRBD1 (7 bases). The CDR3 loop spans 18 amino acids. Trimming took off 3 bases at V and 0 bases at J, with 21 bases between the two ends. Germline V gene sequence: CDR1 SGHVS, CDR2 FNYEAQ. Written as DNA, the CDR3 is TGTGCCAGCAGCTTGGCGGGACAGCCCAGTATTTTCTCCTACGAGCAGTACTTC. Amino acids: CASSLAGQPSIFSYEQYF. The entire variable domain, with the rest obtained from reference TRBV7-6 and TRBJ2-7, is as follows: GAGVSQSPRYKVTKRGQDVALRCDPISGHVSLYWYRQALGQGPEFLTYFNYEAQQDKSGLPNDRFSAERPEGSISTLTIQRTEQRDSAMYRCASSLAGQPSIFSYEQYFGPGTRLTVT.

This clone was seen only once. The chain carries TRBV2 and TRBJ2-3; perhaps TRBD2 as D (5 bases). Germline loops: CDR1 SNHLY, CDR2 FYNNEI. The CDR3 is 13 amino acids. Trimming stripped 6 bases from V and 4 bases from J, with 11 bases between. The CDR3 DNA follows: TGTGCCAGCAGCGGCCCGGGGTCAGATACGCAGTATTTT. Residues: CASSGPGSDTQYF. Filled out from reference TRBV2 and TRBJ2-3, the complete variable domain reads EPEVTQTPSHQVTQMGQEVILRCVPISNHLYFYWYRQILGQKVEFLVSFYNNEISEKSEIFDDQFSVERPDGSNFTLKIRSTKLEDSAMYFCASSGPGSDTQYFGPGTRLTVL.

This sequence joins TRBV7-2 and TRBJ1-1, with TRBD1 matching 7 bases. The V gene end was trimmed by 7 bases and the J gene end by 0 bases; junction bases not matched to a gene: 11. Germline lookup yields CDR1 SGHTA and CDR2 FQGNSA. CDR3 length: 16 amino acids. This chain's CDR3 is CASTRQGPSMNTEAFF. The CDR3 DNA reads TGTGCCAGCACTAGACAGGGACCTTCGATGAACACTGAAGCTTTCTTT.

This clone was detected only a few times. The chain links TRBV11-2 to TRBJ1-5; 11 nucleotides align to TRBD1. The CDR3 runs to 16 residues. V was pared by 5 bases and J by 6 bases, with 9 bases of the junction left unmatched. Per germline, CDR1 SGHAT and CDR2 FQNNGV. The CDR3 loop reads CASSPGGQGARQPQHF. CDR3 in DNA: TGTGCCAGCAGCCCAGGCGGACAGGGGGCGCGTCAGCCCCAGCATTTT.

The rearrangement joins TRBV7-3 to TRBJ2-2; perhaps TRBD1 as D (7 bases). Per germline, CDR1 SGHTA and CDR2 FQGTGA. The CDR3 is 16 amino acids. V lost 4 bases and J 1 base, leaving 13 bases between the germline ends. The CDR3 bases are TGTGCCAGCAGCTACGGGGGACAGCGGAACACCGGGGAGCTGTTTTTT. It specifies CASSYGGQRNTGELFF.

Of note for this clone: Other DNA sequences in this sample translate to the same CDR3. The CDR3 is CASSVGQSNQPQHF. The CDR3 region has the DNA TGTGCCAGCAGCGTAGGACAGTCTAATCAGCCCCAGCATTTT. V usage is TRBV9 and J usage is TRBJ1-5; D perhaps matches TRBD1 (5 bases). Germline CDR1 is SGDLS and CDR2 is YYNGEE. This CDR3 contains 14 residues. Trimming took 0 bases from V and 4 from J, leaving 8 bases between them.